A single sample gave rise to the 23 T cell receptor beta chains below, sequenced in a study of T-cell memory formation after mild COVID-19. TCRdb re-called the 5' RACE reads with MiXCR, one entry per CDR3 protein. The sample contains 300,000 to 350,000 distinct CDR3 sequences, 13% of which appear only once. The sequencing input was PBMCs or a T cell subset sorted from them (not recorded which). These receptors all stem from a man aged 18 to 30 who had mild COVID-19 (a few samples of this study predate the infection). Cell type and time point are not known.

The V and J genes are TRBV4-2 and TRBJ2-7, with 10 bases that match TRBD1. V trimming: 4 bases; J trimming: 4 bases; junction bases outside the gene matches: 4. Germline CDR1 is LGHNA and CDR2 is YNFKEQ. The CDR3 sequence is 14 residues long. Written as DNA, the CDR3 is TGTGCCAGCAGCCTAAGACAGGGGGCATACGAGCAGTACTTC. Translated: CASSLRQGAYEQYF.

This chain connects TRBV9 to TRBJ2-3, with a tentative D call TRBD1 (6 bases). Germline V CDR1 and CDR2: SGDLS, YYNGEE. The CDR3 is 14 amino acids. V was shortened by 2 bases and J by 1 base, with 8 bases between the two germline ends. Here the CDR3 DNA reads TGTGCCAGCAGCGTTACAGGGCGCACAGATACGCAGTATTTT. Its translation is CASSVTGRTDTQYF.

This chain joins TRBV6-5 and TRBJ2-7; D is unclear. Trimming removed 4 bases from V and 3 bases from J, with 10 bases in between. CDR1 is MNHEY, CDR2 SVGAGI, per germline. This CDR3 is 13 amino acids long. CDR3 sequence reads: CASSFQVFYEQYF. DNA of the CDR3: TGTGCCAGCAGTTTTCAGGTTTTCTACGAGCAGTACTTC.

In this sample, this clonotype turned up many times. The chain combines TRBV3-1 with TRBJ2-1, with D perhaps given as TRBD1 or TRBD2 (7 bases each). The CDR3 sequence is 16 residues long. The germline V gene encodes CDR1 LGHDT and CDR2 YNNKEL (reference sequence). Deletions cut 4 bases from V and 2 bases from J, with 15 bases between. CDR3 region: CASSLRGGPTYNEQFF. The CDR3 bases are TGTGCCAGCAGCCTCAGGGGGGGCCCTACCTACAATGAGCAGTTCTTC.

This clonotype has a handful of counts. V gene TRBV12-3 or TRBV12-4 combines with J gene TRBJ1-1; TRBD1 aligns across 7 bases. The ends lost 6 bases at V and 5 bases at J; junction bases unmatched: 9. This CDR3 has 14 amino acids. The CDR3 DNA is TGTGCCAGCAGCTTACAGGGGATCGGGACTGAAGCTTTCTTT. Translated: CASSLQGIGTEAFF.

The V and J genes are TRBV12-3 or TRBV12-4 and TRBJ1-5; possible D gene TRBD1, 6 bases. Trimming pared 4 bases from V and 2 bases from J, leaving 12 bases between. This CDR3 contains 15 residues. The CDR3: CASSSRGVGNQPQHF. In DNA form, the CDR3 reads TGTGCCAGCAGTTCCAGGGGAGTTGGCAATCAGCCCCAGCATTTT.

The chain carries TRBV20-1 and TRBJ1-1, with no clear D. The CDR3 covers 15 residues. The germline V gene has CDR1 DFQATT and CDR2 SNEGSKA (reference sequence). V shed 3 bases and J shed 0 bases, with 14 bases lying between them. CDR3 coding DNA: TGCAGTGCTAGGGTCGAGGTCCAGATGAACACTGAAGCTTTCTTT. It encodes CSARVEVQMNTEAFF.

The gene calls are TRBV12-3 or TRBV12-4 and TRBJ2-3, with D unresolved. The CDR3 is 13 residues long. The V and J ends lost 6 bases and 2 bases respectively, with 9 bases between them. The CDR3 DNA sequence: TGTGCCAGCAGCTATCTATTCACAGATACGCAGTATTTT. Protein product: CASSYLFTDTQYF.

This clonotype was detected a few times. The chain recombines TRBV4-2 with TRBJ2-7, with no clear D. CDR1 is LGHNA and CDR2 is YNFKEQ in the germline V gene. The CDR3 sequence is 15 residues long. Trimming cost V 4 bases and J 2 bases, with 15 bases left between them. CDR3 amino acids: CASSPLGDKAYEQYF. The CDR3 DNA reads as TGTGCCAGCAGCCCTCTTGGCGACAAAGCCTACGAGCAGTACTTC.

This clonotype appeared once. This chain connects TRBV12-3 or TRBV12-4 to TRBJ2-1; D remains ambiguous. Trimming pared 1 base from V and 2 bases from J, leaving 12 bases between. CDR3 size: 16 residues. The CDR3 coding sequence is TGTGCCAGCAGTTTAGTTGTAGTCACCCCCTACAATGAGCAGTTCTTC. It codes for CASSLVVVTPYNEQFF.

This chain joins TRBV20-1 and TRBJ2-3; 9 positions match TRBD2. V lost 0 bases to trimming and J lost 10 bases; unmatched junction nucleotides: 8. The CDR3 is 14 residues long. Germline CDR1 is DFQATT and CDR2 is SNEGSKA (reference sequence). CDR3 nucleotide sequence: TGCAGTGCTAGAGATACCCTAGCGGGAATTGCGCAGTATTTT. Residues: CSARDTLAGIAQYF.

The rearrangement uses TRBV5-1 and TRBJ2-5, with D tentatively TRBD2 (5 bases). In germline, CDR1 is SGHRS, CDR2 YFSETQ. This CDR3 is built from 14 residues. Trimming took off 4 bases at V and 3 bases at J, with 13 bases between the two ends. The chain's CDR3 is CASSHPDGKETQYF. The CDR3 bases are TGCGCCAGCAGCCACCCGGACGGGAAAGAGACCCAGTACTTC.

In its sample, this clonotype was seen a few times. The chain couples TRBV5-1 to TRBJ2-7; 9 bases align to TRBD2. This CDR3 is 18 amino acids long. With V trimmed by 2 bases and J by 0 bases, 12 bases remained unmatched. CDR1 and CDR2 from the germline V gene are SGHRS and YFSETQ. The CDR3 loop reads CASSFGPLAGMSSYEQYF. For the CDR3, the DNA is TGCGCCAGCAGCTTTGGGCCGCTAGCGGGGATGAGCTCCTACGAGCAGTACTTC.

The V gene is TRBV6-5, the J gene TRBJ2-1; 8 nucleotides agree with TRBD1. The CDR3 has 13 residues. Germline CDR1 and CDR2: MNHEY and SVGAGI. V dropped 6 bases and J dropped 12; count of bases not matched to a gene: 10. CDR3 nucleotide sequence: TGTGCCAGCAGACTCGGACAGGGTAGGTTGCAGTTCTTC. This codes for CASRLGQGRLQFF.

This clonotype was counted a few times. This CDR3 reads CASSYGAGGTYEQYF. CDR3 in DNA: TGTGCCAGCAGTTACGGGGCGGGGGGTACCTACGAGCAGTACTTC. This chain links TRBV6-5 with TRBJ2-7, with TRBD2 matching over 8 bases. Germline V gene sequence: CDR1 MNHEY, CDR2 SVGAGI. The CDR3 runs to 15 residues. V dropped 2 bases and J dropped 2; count of bases not matched to a gene: 5.

The chain has TRBV4-1 and TRBJ1-6, with D maybe TRBD1 (6 bases). The germline CDR1 and CDR2 sequences are MGHRA and YSYEKL. This CDR3 spans 14 amino acids. V lost 4 bases and J 6 bases, leaving 10 bases between the germline ends. The CDR3 bases are TGCGCCAGCAGCCGCGGACAGCGTAATTCACCCCTCCACTTT. Translated, it gives CASSRGQRNSPLHF.

The V and J genes are TRBV2 and TRBJ1-1; 7 bases line up with TRBD1. Trimming took 4 bases from V and 8 from J; bases not matched to a gene: 4. In germline, CDR1 is SNHLY, CDR2 FYNNEI. The CDR3 runs 12 residues. CDR3 nucleotides: TGTGCCAGCAGTGGACAGGGAGGAGAAGCTTTCTTT. Its protein is CASSGQGGEAFF.

This clonotype has ten or more counts. The gene calls are TRBV5-1 and TRBJ1-1, with a possible D match to TRBD1 (6 bases). Looked up from germline, CDR1 is SGHRS and CDR2 is YFSETQ. The CDR3 totals 13 residues. Deletions cut 6 bases from V and 1 base from J, with 10 bases between. As DNA, the CDR3 is TGCGCCAGCAAGGTACAGGGGAACACTGAAGCTTTCTTT. Its protein product is CASKVQGNTEAFF. The variable domain in full, completed from reference TRBV5-1 and TRBJ1-1, reads KAGVTQTPRYLIKTRGQQVTLSCSPISGHRSVSWYQQTPGQGLQFLFEYFSETQRNKGNFPGRFSGRQFSNSRSEMNVSTLELGDSALYLCASKVQGNTEAFFGQGTRLTVV.

This sequence joins TRBV7-6 and TRBJ2-5; perhaps TRBD1 as D (6 bases). V lost 5 bases and J 1 base, leaving 23 bases between the germline ends. The CDR3 loop spans 18 amino acids. Germline values: CDR1 SGHVS, CDR2 FNYEAQ. CDR3 region: CASSPPLFQGLRQETQYF. Written as DNA, the CDR3 is TGTGCCAGCAGCCCCCCCCTCTTCCAGGGGCTTCGCCAAGAGACCCAGTACTTC.

The chain couples TRBV2 to TRBJ2-3; TRBD2 matches at 12 bases. Germline V CDR1 and CDR2: SNHLY, FYNNEI. V was pared by 6 bases and J by 8 bases, with 6 bases of the junction left unmatched. The CDR3 is 14 residues long. For the CDR3, the DNA is TGTGCCAGCAGCCGACTAGCGGGGGAGCCTACGCAGTATTTT. Translating it yields CASSRLAGEPTQYF.

V usage is TRBV6-5 and J usage is TRBJ1-4, with 7 nucleotides matching TRBD1. Germline V lookup: CDR1 MNHEY, CDR2 SVGAGI. With 5 bases clipped from V and 8 bases from J, the junction kept 11 bases outside the gene matches. The CDR3 runs to 15 residues. CDR3 bases: TGTGCCAGCAGTCGTACAGGGGCGTTGGGCGAAAAACTGTTTTTT. It is translated as CASSRTGALGEKLFF.

This clonotype came up many times. The J gene is TRBJ2-7, the V gene TRBV5-4; D is undetermined. CDR3 length: 15 residues. The germline V gene has CDR1 SGHNT and CDR2 YYREEE (reference sequence). The germline V and J ends were trimmed by 0 bases and 2 bases, with 12 bases remaining between them. CDR3 DNA: TGTGCCAGCAGCTTGGGGGTCAGCTCCACCTACGAGCAGTACTTC. It encodes CASSLGVSSTYEQYF.

In its sample, this clonotype was seen a few times. The chain employs TRBV7-9 and TRBJ2-2; TRBD2 might be the D (6 bases). The V gene lost 5 bases and the J gene lost 10 bases, with 20 bases spanning the gap. Germline V gene lookup returns CDR1 SEHNR and CDR2 FQNEAQ (reference sequence). This CDR3 region has 15 residues. The CDR3, as DNA: TGTGCCAGCAGCAGCACGGCCCCCCGGGAGACGGAGCTGTTTTTT. It is translated as CASSSTAPRETELFF.